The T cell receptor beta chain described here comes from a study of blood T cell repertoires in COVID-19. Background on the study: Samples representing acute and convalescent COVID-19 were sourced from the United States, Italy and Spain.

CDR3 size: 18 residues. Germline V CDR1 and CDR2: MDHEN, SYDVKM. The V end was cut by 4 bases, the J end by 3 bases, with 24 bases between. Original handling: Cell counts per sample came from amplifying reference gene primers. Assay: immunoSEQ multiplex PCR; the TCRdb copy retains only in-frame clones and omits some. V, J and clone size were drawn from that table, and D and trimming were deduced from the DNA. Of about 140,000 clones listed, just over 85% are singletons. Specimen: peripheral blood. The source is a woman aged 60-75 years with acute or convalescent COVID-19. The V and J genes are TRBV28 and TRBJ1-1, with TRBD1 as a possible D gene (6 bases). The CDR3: CASSCSRDNKLRDTEAFF. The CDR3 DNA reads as TGTGCCAGCAGTTGCTCCCGGGACAACAAACTGAGGGACACTGAAGCTTTCTTT.